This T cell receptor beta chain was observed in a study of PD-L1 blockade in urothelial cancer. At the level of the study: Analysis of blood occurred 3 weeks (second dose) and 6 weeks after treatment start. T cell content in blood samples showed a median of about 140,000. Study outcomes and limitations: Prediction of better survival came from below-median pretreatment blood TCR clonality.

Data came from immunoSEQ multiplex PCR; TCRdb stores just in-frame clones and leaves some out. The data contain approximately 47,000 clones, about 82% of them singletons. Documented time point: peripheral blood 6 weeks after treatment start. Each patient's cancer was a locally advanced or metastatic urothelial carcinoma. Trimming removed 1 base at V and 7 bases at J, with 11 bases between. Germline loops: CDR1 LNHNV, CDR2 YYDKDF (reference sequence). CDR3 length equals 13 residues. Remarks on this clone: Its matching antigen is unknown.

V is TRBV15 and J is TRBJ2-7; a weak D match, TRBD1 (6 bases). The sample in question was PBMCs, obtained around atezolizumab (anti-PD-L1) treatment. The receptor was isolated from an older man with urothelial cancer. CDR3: CATSRVYREEQYF. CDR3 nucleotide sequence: TGTGCCACCAGCAGAGTGTACAGGGAAGAGCAGTACTTC.